This T cell receptor (beta chain) was captured in a study of shared clonotypes between healthy human individuals. On the study more broadly: For every donor, three CD4 naive, three CD4 memory, two CD8 naive and one CD8 memory plates were used. Study observations and caveats: Although depth was large, rarefaction showed that sequencing of the sorted subsets was incomplete. Around 5% was the fraction of naive CD4 clonotypes found shared across four donors.

Concerning this clone itself: The antigen remains undetermined.

Sequencing was performed with immunoSEQ multiplex PCR; in TCRdb, only in-frame clones are kept and a portion is missing. The sample lists some 800,000 clones, about 91% seen once, with 24% in the top ten. Naivety among CD8 cells was defined by CD45RO negativity and positive CCR7 selection, thereby excluding terminally differentiated effector memory CD45RA+ cells. Every one of the donors was a Caucasian adult that lived in Nashville, Tennessee. V lost 4 bases and J lost 7, with 14 bases in between. The CDR3 has 14 residues. Germline-derived CDR1 and CDR2 are MGHRA and YSYEKL. The J gene is TRBJ1-5, the V gene TRBV4-1; D remains unclear. The clonotype comes from a man aged 25 to 45 in good health. The sample was naive CD8+ T cells sorted from blood. CDR3 in amino acids: CASSPEPLEQPQHF. Here the CDR3 DNA reads TGCGCCAGCAGCCCCGAACCGCTAGAGCAGCCCCAGCATTTT.